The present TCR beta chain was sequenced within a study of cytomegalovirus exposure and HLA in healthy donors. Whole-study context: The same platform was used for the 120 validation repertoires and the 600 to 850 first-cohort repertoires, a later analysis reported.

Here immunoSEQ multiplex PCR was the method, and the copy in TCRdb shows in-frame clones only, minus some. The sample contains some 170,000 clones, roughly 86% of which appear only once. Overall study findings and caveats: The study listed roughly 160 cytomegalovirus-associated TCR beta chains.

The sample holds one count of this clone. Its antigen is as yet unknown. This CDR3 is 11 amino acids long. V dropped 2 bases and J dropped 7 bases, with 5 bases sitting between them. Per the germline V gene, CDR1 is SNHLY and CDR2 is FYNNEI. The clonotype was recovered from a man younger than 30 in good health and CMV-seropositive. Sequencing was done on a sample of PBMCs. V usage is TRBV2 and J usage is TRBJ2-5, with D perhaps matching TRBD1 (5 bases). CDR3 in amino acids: CASSERGTQYF. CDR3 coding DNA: TGTGCCAGCAGTGAAAGGGGGACCCAGTACTTC.